This T cell receptor beta chain derives from a study of shared clonotypes between healthy human individuals. Study overall: Three plates each covered CD4 naive and memory; CD8 naive two, CD8 memory one.

Details on this clone: What it binds is unknown.

Naive CD8 cells, CD45RO-negative and positively selected for CCR7, excluded terminally differentiated effector memory CD45RA+ cells. Donation came from healthy HIV-negative adults that had no recent acute infections or vaccinations. The length of the CDR3 is 12 residues. V lost 11 bases and J 0 bases, leaving 11 bases between the germline ends. CDR1 and CDR2 (germline): ENHRY, SYGVKD. Clones were sequenced by immunoSEQ multiplex PCR, and TCRdb holds only the in-frame ones, with some missing. The sample includes approximately 740,000 clones, nearly 95% of them seen just once. Study-wide findings and caveats: Clonotype sharing across a few donors was observed for 4% to 6.5% of naive CD4 clonotypes.

Specimen: naive CD8+ T cells sorted from blood. The rearrangement links TRBV10-3 to TRBJ2-7, with D perhaps TRBD1 or TRBD2 (5 bases each). This clonotype originated in a man aged 25 to 45 in good health. The CDR3 spells CASMGDSYEQYF. CDR3 nucleotide sequence: TGTGCCTCCATGGGGGACTCCTACGAGCAGTACTTC.